Sequencing of this TCR beta chain was carried out in a study of patients and donors after allogeneic stem cell transplantation. TCRdb reanalysed the RT-PCR reads using MiXCR and keeps one entry per CDR3 protein. The repertoire holds about 410,000 distinct CDR3 sequences, with 16% as singletons. The germline V gene has CDR1 MRHNA and CDR2 SNTAGT. V dropped 6 bases and J dropped 4 bases, with 19 bases sitting between them. The CDR3 is 15 residues long. Source material: blood, either unsorted or a sorted T cell fraction (not recorded which). This chain joins TRBV6-4 and TRBJ2-7; D assignment may be TRBD1 or TRBD2 (5 bases each). The receptor was derived from a human donor who was either an allogeneic HSCT recipient or a stem cell or donor lymphocyte infusion donor (not recorded which). It is not recorded whose cells these are; they may come from a transplant donor. The CDR3 bases are TGTGCCAGCAGCGGTCGGAACAGGCGGGCGTACGAGCAGTACTTC. This codes for CASSGRNRRAYEQYF.